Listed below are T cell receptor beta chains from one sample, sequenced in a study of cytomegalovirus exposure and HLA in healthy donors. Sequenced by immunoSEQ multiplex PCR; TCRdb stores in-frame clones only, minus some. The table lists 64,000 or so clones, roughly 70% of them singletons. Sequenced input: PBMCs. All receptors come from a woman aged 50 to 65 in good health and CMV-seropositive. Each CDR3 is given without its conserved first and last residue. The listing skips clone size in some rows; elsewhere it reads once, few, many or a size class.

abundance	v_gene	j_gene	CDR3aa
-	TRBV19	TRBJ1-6	ASSQEGSESPLH
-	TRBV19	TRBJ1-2	ASRISGAYGYT
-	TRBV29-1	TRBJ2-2	SVETGFTGELF
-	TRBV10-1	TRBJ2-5	ASSEGGEETQY
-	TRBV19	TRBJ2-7	ASSPRQGGDSYEQY
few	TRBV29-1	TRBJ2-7	SVEGTGLYEQY
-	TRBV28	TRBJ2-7	ASSAQDERPSYEQY
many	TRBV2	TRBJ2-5	ASSGASGVETQY
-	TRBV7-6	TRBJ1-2	ASSFYPGTGDGYT
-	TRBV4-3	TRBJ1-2	ASSQNRNWPGQGNYGYT
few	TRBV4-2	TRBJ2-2	ASSQDHGAGLAGEAGELF
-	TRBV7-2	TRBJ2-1	ASSGGQTYNEQF
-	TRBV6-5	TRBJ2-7	ASSYRFQSGIHEQY
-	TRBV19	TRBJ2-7	ASSMGTGLYEQY
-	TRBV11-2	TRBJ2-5	ASSLWGEETQY
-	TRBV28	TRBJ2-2	ASGQDTGELF
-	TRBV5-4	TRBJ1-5	ASSMTGANQPQH
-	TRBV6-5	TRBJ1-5	ASSGHSNQPQH
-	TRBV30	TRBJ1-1	AWGTGGGTEAF
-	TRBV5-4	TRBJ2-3	ASSPLQGTTDTQY
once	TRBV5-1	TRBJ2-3	ASDPGGPADTQY
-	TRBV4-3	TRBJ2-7	ASSQDKSSYEQY
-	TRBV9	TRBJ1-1	ASSAVTTGHTEAF
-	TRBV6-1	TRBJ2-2	ASSNNRGSGELF
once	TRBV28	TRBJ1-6	ASRKDRGISISYNSPLH
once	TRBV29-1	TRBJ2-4	SVDGQGVAKNIQY
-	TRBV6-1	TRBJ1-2	ASSDSSGQYYGYT
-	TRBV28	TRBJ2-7	ASSPNAEQY
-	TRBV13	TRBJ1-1	ASSSRAGLAFRTEAF
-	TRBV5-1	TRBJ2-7	ASSKTVGGSSSYEQY
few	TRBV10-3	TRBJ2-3	AISSGQVTDTQY
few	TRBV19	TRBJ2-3	ASSISTGGGDTQY
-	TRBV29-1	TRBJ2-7	SALLGGYEQY
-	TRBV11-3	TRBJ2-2	ASSSGLADTGELF